What follows are 20 T cell receptor beta chains derived from one specimen sequenced in a study of post-analysis software for immune sequencing data. Study results and limitations: In patients, about 5 TRBV segments were more frequent than in controls, with TRBV5-6, TRBV5-1 and TRBV20-1 among them.

These receptors lack a known antigen. Researchers reported that TCR beta cDNA libraries carried unique molecular identifiers. TCRdb redid the calling of the PCR reads with MiXCR, one entry per CDR3 protein. There are under 900,000 distinct CDR3 sequences in the sample; 53% occur only once, and approximately 4.2% lies in the top ten. Input material: blood. The receptors were sampled from a girl aged 10 to 17 with multiple sclerosis.

The chain recombines TRBV2 with TRBJ2-1; 11 nucleotides agree with TRBD2. Germline V lookup: CDR1 SNHLY, CDR2 FYNNEI. The junction had 5 bases not matched to a gene; V was cut back by 5 bases and J by 5 bases. The CDR3 totals 15 residues. The CDR3: CASSKLAGADNEQFF. Here the CDR3 DNA reads TGTGCCAGCAGTAAACTAGCGGGGGCCGACAATGAGCAGTTCTTC.

This clonotype was recorded a few times. In nucleotides, the CDR3 is TGTGCCAGCAGTTTACACAGGGGAACTCACTACGAGCAGTACTTC. Translated: CASSLHRGTHYEQYF. This sequence joins TRBV6-6 and TRBJ2-7; 7 bases match TRBD1. The germline V gene has CDR1 MNHNY and CDR2 SVGAGI (reference sequence). This CDR3 spans 15 amino acids. Germline trimming cut 4 bases from V and 3 bases from J; bases unmatched to any gene: 9.

The genes are TRBV14 and TRBJ2-7; a possible D gene is TRBD1 (7 bases). The tail of the sequence fits TRBJ2-5 better, so the J call may be wrong. CDR3 length: 15 amino acids. Per germline, CDR1 SGHDN and CDR2 FVKESK. The CDR3 spells CASSQWDSLSGTQYF. CDR3 bases: TGTGCCAGCAGCCAATGGGACAGCCTTAGCGGGACCCAGTACTTC.

This clonotype occurred a few times. The rearrangement joins TRBV7-9 to TRBJ2-1, with D unclear. Germline V gene sequence: CDR1 SEHNR, CDR2 FQNEAQ (reference sequence). CDR3 length equals 14 residues. Trimming cost V 2 bases and J 3 bases, with 8 bases left between them. The CDR3 loop reads CASSLNSFYNEQFF. In DNA, the CDR3 is TGTGCCAGCAGCTTAAACAGTTTCTACAATGAGCAGTTCTTC.

This clonotype turned up a few times. The genes are TRBV20-1 and TRBJ2-5; 10 bases agree with TRBD2. CDR3 length: 14 amino acids. Looked up from germline, CDR1 is DFQATT and CDR2 is SNEGSKA (reference sequence). The V segment lost 1 base and the J segment 5 bases; nucleotides outside the gene matches: 4. The CDR3 spells CSARAPSGSETQYF. The CDR3 DNA reads TGCAGTGCTAGAGCCCCTAGCGGGAGCGAGACCCAGTACTTC.

This clonotype was seen a few times. V usage is TRBV5-1 and J usage is TRBJ2-1, with 7 bases identical to TRBD2. Germline V gene lookup returns CDR1 SGHRS and CDR2 YFSETQ. This CDR3 spans 14 amino acids. Trimming cost V 4 bases and J 7 bases; bases outside gene matches: 8. CDR3 sequence: CASSPVRGGNEQFF. As DNA, the CDR3 is TGCGCCAGCAGCCCGGTAAGGGGAGGGAATGAGCAGTTCTTC.

V usage is TRBV5-6 and J usage is TRBJ2-7, with TRBD2 matching 8 bases. The junction had 9 bases not matched to a gene; V was cut back by 6 bases and J by 1 base. Germline V lookup: CDR1 SGHDT, CDR2 YYEEEE. The CDR3 spans 15 residues. CDR3 DNA sequence: TGTGCCAGCACCCCGGGACTAGATAGGTCCTACGAGCAGTACTTC. As protein: CASTPGLDRSYEQYF.

The CDR3 DNA is TGTGCCAGCAGCCAAGCTTTGTCAGGGGGCCATATTAACTATGGCTACACCTTC. Protein product: CASSQALSGGHINYGYTF. The chain carries TRBV3-1 and TRBJ1-2, with TRBD1 matching 8 bases. CDR1 and CDR2 (germline): LGHDT, YNNKEL (reference sequence). The V and J ends lost 1 base and 1 base, in that order; junction bases with no gene match: 11. This CDR3 is 18 amino acids long. The whole variable domain, filled in from reference TRBV3-1 and TRBJ1-2, reads DTAVSQTPKYLVTQMGNDKSIKCEQNLGHDTMYWYKQDSKKFLKIMFSYNNKELIINETVPNRFSPKSPDKAHLNLHINSLELGDSAVYFCASSQALSGGHINYGYTFGSGTRLTVV.

The CDR3 DNA is TGTGCCAGCAGTTCGGACTTTTCTGGAAACACCATATATTTT. Translation: CASSSDFSGNTIYF. The chain uses TRBV6-5 and TRBJ1-3; D call uncertain. V was shortened by 4 bases and J by 1 base, with 8 bases between the two germline ends. The CDR3 length is 14 residues. The germline gives CDR1 MNHEY, CDR2 SVGAGI.

This rearrangement joins TRBV13 to TRBJ1-2; possibly TRBD1 for D (5 bases). V shed 4 bases and J shed 7 bases, with 7 bases lying between them. The V gene's germline CDR1 is PRHDT and CDR2 FYEKMQ (reference sequence). CDR3 length equals 11 residues. This CDR3 is CASSWDPGYTF. The CDR3 DNA sequence: TGTGCCAGCAGCTGGGACCCTGGCTACACCTTC.

This sequence joins TRBV27 and TRBJ1-2; maybe TRBD1 (6 bases). With 6 bases removed from V and 2 bases from J, the gap between germline ends came to 10 bases. Germline CDR1 and CDR2: MNHEY and SMNVEV (reference sequence). There are 13 residues in the CDR3. In nucleotides, the CDR3 is TGTGCCAGCAGAAGGGGGGCGAACTATGGCTACACCTTC. Translation gives CASRRGANYGYTF.

V usage is TRBV7-9 and J usage is TRBJ2-7, with unresolved D. V was clipped by 3 bases and J by 3 bases, with 15 bases between them. CDR3 length: 15 amino acids. Germline V gene sequence: CDR1 SEHNR, CDR2 FQNEAQ (reference sequence). CDR3 sequence (DNA): TGTGCCAGCAGCTTGGTAGCAGTGGGAAACTACGAGCAGTACTTC. Amino acids: CASSLVAVGNYEQYF.

There are a few counts of this clonotype. V and J are TRBV5-1 and TRBJ2-3; D gene ambiguous. From germline, CDR1 is SGHRS and CDR2 YFSETQ. Trimming took off 1 base at V and 3 bases at J, with 15 bases between the two ends. The CDR3 sequence is 16 residues long. The CDR3 DNA is TGCGCCAGCAGCTTGAACCCCGACCCCGGGACAGATACGCAGTATTTT. Amino acid sequence: CASSLNPDPGTDTQYF.

The J gene is TRBJ2-7, the V gene TRBV29-1; 8 bases agree with TRBD1. The CDR3 is 14 residues long. V lost 6 bases and J lost 0; bases outside the gene matches: 7. Germline V CDR1 and CDR2: SQVTM, ANQGSEA. The CDR3 region has the DNA TGCAGCGTCCAGACAGGGGCCGTCTCCTACGAGCAGTACTTC. It encodes CSVQTGAVSYEQYF.

There are a few counts of this clonotype. V usage is TRBV6-5 and J usage is TRBJ2-1, with D possibly matching TRBD2 (5 bases). Germline V gene data show CDR1 as MNHEY and CDR2 as SVGAGI. This CDR3 spans 14 amino acids. Trimming left V 8 bases short and J 9 bases short, with 20 bases between. In nucleotides, the CDR3 is TGTGCCAGCGGCCTCGACGAACGCGCGGGTGAGCAGTTCTTC. Protein sequence: CASGLDERAGEQFF.

CDR3 residues: CSGGQEETQYF. As DNA, the CDR3 is TGCAGCGGCGGACAAGAAGAGACCCAGTACTTC. This chain uses TRBV29-1 with TRBJ2-5; TRBD1 is a possible D gene (5 bases). The germline V and J ends were trimmed by 7 bases and 3 bases, with 9 bases remaining between them. The CDR3 totals 11 residues. Germline assignment: CDR1 SQVTM and CDR2 ANQGSEA.

This chain joins TRBV11-3 and TRBJ2-1; possibly TRBD1 or TRBD2 for D (5 bases each). V gave up 1 base and J gave up 7 bases, with 11 bases separating them. In germline, CDR1 is SGHNT, CDR2 YENEEA. CDR3 length equals 14 residues. This chain's CDR3 is CASSLGGESNEQFF. The DNA for the CDR3 is TGTGCCAGCAGCTTAGGAGGGGAGTCGAATGAGCAGTTCTTC.

V and J are TRBV6-5 and TRBJ1-4; D uncertain. Trimming left V 0 bases short and J 3 bases short, with 5 bases between. The CDR3 consists of 14 residues. The germline V gene has CDR1 MNHEY and CDR2 SVGAGI. CDR3 sequence reads: CASSYSVSNEKLFF. CDR3 sequence (DNA): TGTGCCAGCAGTTACTCCGTATCTAATGAAAAACTGTTTTTT.

In its sample, this clonotype was seen a few times. V usage is TRBV29-1 and J usage is TRBJ2-2, with D possibly TRBD1 on 6 matching bases. Germline loops: CDR1 SQVTM, CDR2 ANQGSEA. V was pared by 6 bases and J by 0 bases, with 11 bases between. The CDR3 covers 14 residues. The CDR3 region has the DNA TGCAGCGTGGTGGGACATCCGAACACCGGGGAGCTGTTTTTT. This translates into CSVVGHPNTGELFF.

The chain links TRBV7-3 to TRBJ2-1; 7 nucleotides agree with TRBD2. Germline V gene data show CDR1 as SGHTA and CDR2 as FQGTGA. The CDR3 has 15 residues. Germline trimming cut 5 bases from V and 3 bases from J; bases unmatched to any gene: 7. The CDR3 bases are TGTGCCAGCAGCCCGACTAGCCAAAGCTACAATGAGCAGTTCTTC. Amino acid sequence: CASSPTSQSYNEQFF.